The 26 T cell receptor beta chains given below trace back to one sample, sequenced in a study of OX40 agonist ivuxolimab in advanced cancers. Profiling relied on immunoSEQ multiplex PCR, and the TCRdb table lists in-frame clones only, not all of them. The sample lists over 70,000 clones, 65% to 90% occurring once. The sequencing here drew on CD4+ or CD8+ T cells sorted from blood, taken in a trial of the OX40 agonist ivuxolimab. The receptors were gathered from an adult with an advanced solid tumor such as melanoma, head and neck, liver or kidney cancer.

The chain recombines TRBV28 with TRBJ1-2, with D maybe TRBD1 (6 bases). CDR1 and CDR2 from the germline V gene are MDHEN and SYDVKM. The CDR3 runs to 15 residues. V gave up 6 bases and J gave up 7 bases, with 21 bases separating them. CDR3 in amino acids: CASRPTLGGTVGYTF. The DNA of the CDR3 is TGTGCCAGCAGACCAACGTTGGGGGGCACGGTTGGCTACACCTTC.

The rearrangement joins TRBV7-2 to TRBJ1-2, with TRBD1 matching over 10 bases. This CDR3 has 14 residues. V trimming: 5 bases; J trimming: 5 bases; junction bases outside the gene matches: 5. CDR1 is SGHTA, CDR2 FQGNSA, per germline. Written as DNA, the CDR3 is TGTGCCAGCAGCCAGACAGGGGGCGGATATGGCTACACCTTC. Protein sequence: CASSQTGGGYGYTF.

This chain uses TRBV19 with TRBJ2-1; D may be TRBD1 (6 bases). The CDR3 spans 15 residues. Germline values: CDR1 LNHDA, CDR2 SQIVND (reference sequence). The V gene lost 3 bases and the J gene lost 6 bases, with 15 bases spanning the gap. The CDR3: CASSMNRVSPNEQFF. The CDR3 DNA follows: TGTGCCAGTAGTATGAACAGGGTATCCCCCAATGAGCAGTTCTTC.

The rearrangement joins TRBV7-3 to TRBJ1-6; no definite D call. Germline assignment: CDR1 SGHTA and CDR2 FQGTGA. The CDR3 length is 12 residues. V was trimmed by 2 bases and J by 9 bases, leaving 5 bases between them. CDR3 protein: CASSLGPSPLHF. The CDR3 coding sequence is TGTGCCAGCAGCTTAGGCCCTTCACCCCTCCACTTT. Full variable domain (missing parts from reference TRBV7-3 and TRBJ1-6): GAGVSQTPSNKVTEKGKYVELRCDPISGHTALYWYRQSLGQGPEFLIYFQGTGAADDSGLPNDRFFAVRPEGSVSTLKIQRTERGDSAVYLCASSLGPSPLHFGNGTRLTVT.

The V gene is TRBV6-5, the J gene TRBJ1-6; 7 nucleotides agree with TRBD1. The trim removed 4 bases at V and 6 bases at J, leaving 3 bases unmatched. The germline V gene has CDR1 MNHEY and CDR2 SVGAGI. The CDR3 is 14 residues long. The CDR3 nucleotides are TGTGCCAGCAGTTGGGGACAGCCTAATTCACCCCTCCACTTT. Encoded protein: CASSWGQPNSPLHF.

The gene calls are TRBV6-1 and TRBJ2-7; no clear D gene. The CDR3 loop spans 14 amino acids. Trimming pared 2 bases from V and 1 base from J, leaving 9 bases between. Germline loops: CDR1 MNHNS, CDR2 SASEGT. The CDR3 coding sequence is TGTGCCAGCAGTGAACGTGGCAGGTCCTACGAGCAGTACTTC. Translation: CASSERGRSYEQYF.

V is TRBV10-3 and J is TRBJ1-6, with no clear D. V was trimmed by 0 bases and J by 13 bases, leaving 10 bases between them. Per germline, CDR1 ENHRY and CDR2 SYGVKD. The CDR3 covers 13 residues. DNA of the CDR3: TGTGCCATCAGTGAGTCTCGAGGTTTCCCCCTCCACTTT. It codes for CAISESRGFPLHF.

Only one count was recorded for this clone. The chain carries TRBV11-2 and TRBJ2-6; D is unresolved. The CDR3 length is 16 residues. The germline V gene encodes CDR1 SGHAT and CDR2 FQNNGV. The germline V and J ends were trimmed by 5 bases and 1 base, with 12 bases remaining between them. As DNA, the CDR3 is TGTGCCAGCAGCCCCACAAGATCTTCTGGGGCCAACGTCCTGACTTTC. Encoded protein: CASSPTRSSGANVLTF.

This clone has only one observation. The chain is built from TRBV5-6 and TRBJ2-1; D is perhaps TRBD1 or TRBD2 (5 bases each). CDR1 and CDR2 from the germline V gene are SGHDT and YYEEEE. The CDR3 contains 14 residues. The V end lost 3 bases, the J end lost 3 bases, and 10 bases lay between the germline ends. This chain's CDR3 is CASSWDQLYNEQFF. The CDR3 bases are TGTGCCAGCAGCTGGGACCAACTCTACAATGAGCAGTTCTTC. Using reference TRBV5-6 and TRBJ2-1 for the parts outside the CDR3, the full variable domain is DAGVTQSPTHLIKTRGQQVTLRCSPKSGHDTVSWYQQALGQGPQFIFQYYEEEERQRGNFPDRFSGHQFPNYSSELNVNALLLGDSALYLCASSWDQLYNEQFFGPGTRLTVL.

The chain couples TRBV2 to TRBJ2-2; 7 bases agree with TRBD1. J lost 6 bases, V lost 6 bases, and 4 bases had no gene match. CDR3 length equals 13 residues. From germline, CDR1 is SNHLY and CDR2 FYNNEI. The CDR3 DNA reads TGTGCCAGCAGGGAACAGGGGCCCGGGGAGCTGTTTTTT. The encoded protein is CASREQGPGELFF.

The chain carries TRBV5-1 and TRBJ2-1; no definite D call. The CDR3 runs to 14 residues. Germline CDR1 SGHRS, CDR2 YFSETQ. V was pared by 1 base and J by 2 bases, with 7 bases between. In DNA, the CDR3 is TGCGCCAGCAGCTTGACAGAGGCCTACAATGAGCAGTTCTTC. It encodes CASSLTEAYNEQFF.

This clone was picked up one time. J is TRBJ1-2 and V is TRBV29-1, with a weak D call TRBD1 (6 bases). The V gene lost 3 bases and the J gene lost 6 bases, with 14 bases spanning the gap. Germline V gene sequence: CDR1 SQVTM, CDR2 ANQGSEA. This CDR3 comprises 13 residues. CDR3 amino acids: CSVDKGGGNGYTF. CDR3 bases: TGCAGCGTTGATAAGGGGGGTGGGAATGGCTACACCTTC.

The V call is TRBV19, the J call TRBJ1-5; D gene unclear. Germline CDR1 is LNHDA and CDR2 is SQIVND (reference sequence). This CDR3 has 12 amino acids. Trimming removed 3 bases from V and 6 bases from J, with 6 bases in between. CDR3 in amino acids: CASSISGQPQHF. CDR3 coding DNA: TGTGCCAGTAGTATTTCTGGTCAGCCCCAGCATTTT.

The chain carries TRBV10-3 and TRBJ1-2; D is unresolved. V lost 0 bases and J 5 bases, leaving 10 bases between the germline ends. CDR3 length equals 14 residues. Germline V gene lookup returns CDR1 ENHRY and CDR2 SYGVKD. CDR3 sequence (DNA): TGTGCCATCAGTGAGTCGCTGTCGGCTTATGGCTACACCTTC. This gives the protein CAISESLSAYGYTF.

The CDR3 nucleotides are TGTGCCAGCTCGTTGGCTAGGCTCTCCGGGGAGCTGTTTTTT. Protein sequence: CASSLARLSGELFF. This chain uses TRBV7-2 with TRBJ2-2; unclear D gene. V was pared by 8 bases and J by 6 bases, with 16 bases between. The CDR3 is made up of 14 amino acids. Germline CDR1 SGHTA, CDR2 FQGNSA.

The V and J genes are TRBV5-4 and TRBJ1-2; no firm D call. In germline, CDR1 is SGHNT, CDR2 YYREEE (reference sequence). The CDR3 has 13 residues. The V end was cut by 1 base, the J end by 4 bases, with 8 bases between. The CDR3 sequence is CASSLKRLYGYTF. CDR3 sequence (DNA): TGTGCCAGCAGCTTGAAACGGCTCTATGGCTACACCTTC.

V and J are TRBV2 and TRBJ1-1; D possibly corresponds to TRBD1 (5 bases). Germline CDR1 and CDR2: SNHLY and FYNNEI. V lost 5 bases and J 7 bases, leaving 8 bases between the germline ends. The CDR3 spans 11 residues. The DNA of the CDR3 is TGTGCCAGCAGTAAGCAGGGTGAAGCTTTCTTT. It codes for CASSKQGEAFF.

This rearrangement joins TRBV19 to TRBJ2-7, with D perhaps TRBD1 (5 bases). With 1 base removed from V and 6 bases from J, the gap between germline ends came to 13 bases. The CDR3 loop spans 14 amino acids. Germline V CDR1 and CDR2: LNHDA, SQIVND (reference sequence). This CDR3 reads CASSIVAGNSEQYF. Written as DNA, the CDR3 is TGTGCCAGTAGTATAGTCGCAGGGAACAGCGAGCAGTACTTC.

This clone has more than one count but fewer than ten. The genes are TRBV11-2 and TRBJ2-3; D uncertain. Trimming pared 1 base from V and 2 bases from J, leaving 7 bases between. The CDR3 runs to 14 residues. Germline V gene sequence: CDR1 SGHAT, CDR2 FQNNGV. CDR3 amino acids: CASSLVFDTDTQYF. The DNA of the CDR3 is TGTGCCAGCAGCTTAGTATTTGACACAGATACGCAGTATTTT.

The chain carries TRBV6-5 and TRBJ1-1; 10 nucleotides align to TRBD1. Germline assignment: CDR1 MNHEY and CDR2 SVGAGI. With 6 bases clipped from V and 5 bases from J, the junction kept 6 bases outside the gene matches. This CDR3 spans 14 amino acids. CDR3 nucleotide sequence: TGTGCCAGCAGCCCGGACAGGGGGGGGACTGAAGCTTTCTTT. It yields the protein CASSPDRGGTEAFF.

CDR3 loop: CASSQERGRYNEQFF. In DNA, the CDR3 is TGTGCCAGCAGCCAAGAACGGGGAAGGTACAATGAGCAGTTCTTC. The J gene is TRBJ2-1, the V gene TRBV4-2, with D possibly TRBD2 on 5 matching bases. V lost 0 bases and J lost 4, with 10 bases in between. CDR1 and CDR2 (germline): LGHNA, YNFKEQ. CDR3 length: 15 residues.

The rearrangement joins TRBV2 to TRBJ2-3, with 8 bases that match TRBD1. The CDR3 is 15 residues long. The J segment lost 3 bases and the V segment lost 6 bases, leaving 8 bases of the junction unmatched. Germline V gene lookup returns CDR1 SNHLY and CDR2 FYNNEI. As DNA, the CDR3 is TGTGCCAGCAGAGGACAGGGAGTACGTACAGATACGCAGTATTTT. Translated: CASRGQGVRTDTQYF.

This chain's CDR3 is CASSYPGQGPQGEQYF. In DNA, the CDR3 is TGTGCCAGCAGTTACCCGGGACAGGGGCCGCAGGGCGAGCAGTACTTC. V is TRBV6-5 and J is TRBJ2-7; 10 bases align to TRBD1. CDR3 length equals 16 residues. The V gene's germline CDR1 is MNHEY and CDR2 SVGAGI. V gave up 2 bases and J gave up 6 bases; unmatched junction bases: 10.

This chain connects TRBV6-5 to TRBJ1-1, with TRBD1 matching 10 bases. This CDR3 comprises 14 residues. CDR1 MNHEY and CDR2 SVGAGI come from the germline V gene. With V trimmed by 7 bases and J by 4 bases, 6 bases remained unmatched. The CDR3 DNA follows: TGTGCCAGCACCCCCCGACAGGGGGCCACTGAAGCTTTCTTT. This encodes CASTPRQGATEAFF.

In this sample, this clone turned up once. The V and J genes are TRBV6-6 and TRBJ1-1; tentative D call: TRBD1 (5 bases). The V end lost 4 bases, the J end lost 1 base, and 10 bases lay between the germline ends. In germline, CDR1 is MNHNY, CDR2 SVGAGI (reference sequence). The CDR3 loop spans 14 amino acids. The CDR3 nucleotides are TGTGCCAGCAGTTGGTCTAGGGGGAACACTGAAGCTTTCTTT. Residues: CASSWSRGNTEAFF.

This clone appeared a single time. The chain recombines TRBV7-3 with TRBJ2-2, with D possibly matching TRBD2 (6 bases). V was shortened by 11 bases and J by 1 base, with 17 bases between the two germline ends. The CDR3 loop spans 15 amino acids. Germline CDR1 is SGHTA and CDR2 is FQGTGA. CDR3 sequence: CAVHSGGVNTGELFF. As DNA, the CDR3 is TGTGCCGTACACTCCGGGGGAGTGAACACCGGGGAGCTGTTTTTT.